A single sample gave rise to the 28 T cell receptor beta chains below, sequenced in a study of radiation and T cells in renal cell carcinoma. The time point here: blood 4 weeks post-SBRT, at nephrectomy. Stated treatment: 15 Gy SBRT to primary tumor, nephrectomy 4 weeks later. The method was immunoSEQ multiplex PCR; TCRdb's version includes in-frame clones alone and lacks a portion of them. The data show tens of thousands of clones, with around four fifths seen just once and 27% held by the top ten. The sequencing here drew on blood, taken from a patient whose treatment included radiotherapy and nephrectomy. The receptors were sampled from a woman in her 70s with renal cell carcinoma.

The rearrangement uses TRBV18 and TRBJ2-7; 8 bases match TRBD1. Germline assignment: CDR1 KGHSH and CDR2 LQKENI. The ends lost 4 bases at V and 6 bases at J; junction bases unmatched: 8. CDR3 length: 14 amino acids. DNA of the CDR3: TGTGCCAGCTCACGTGGACAGGGTTTGTTCGAGCAGTACTTC. As protein: CASSRGQGLFEQYF.

This clone was seen a single time. The V and J genes are TRBV27 and TRBJ1-4; TRBD1 matches at 9 bases. After removal of 6 bases from V and 11 bases from J, the junction contained 10 bases not matched to a gene. The CDR3 consists of 14 residues. Germline V gene data show CDR1 as MNHEY and CDR2 as SMNVEV (reference sequence). CDR3 sequence reads: CASRLGQGMGKLFF. The CDR3 nucleotides are TGTGCCAGCAGGTTGGGACAGGGTATGGGGAAACTGTTTTTT.

This clone was seen more than once but under ten times. This chain joins TRBV7-9 and TRBJ1-1; no firm D call. V was pared by 7 bases and J by 3 bases, with 9 bases between. CDR3 length: 12 residues. Germline CDR1 is SEHNR and CDR2 is FQNEAQ (reference sequence). The CDR3, as DNA: TGTGCCAGCACCGTCCGGGACACTGAAGCTTTCTTT. This translates into CASTVRDTEAFF.

The V gene is TRBV30, the J gene TRBJ2-7; 10 nucleotides agree with TRBD2. J gave up 3 bases and V 5 bases, and 7 bases lay outside the gene matches. The CDR3 length is 14 residues. CDR1 and CDR2 (germline): GTSNPN, SVGIG (reference sequence). The CDR3 nucleotides are TGTGCCTGGCAGCGGCTAGCGGGAGTCTACGAGCAGTACTTC. It translates to CAWQRLAGVYEQYF.

The rearrangement uses TRBV9 and TRBJ2-2; D ambiguous. Trimming took 4 bases from V and 5 from J, leaving 15 bases between them. The CDR3 covers 15 residues. Germline V gives CDR1 SGDLS, CDR2 YYNGEE. Written as DNA, the CDR3 is TGTGCCAGCAGCACCTCCGGGTATATAACCGGGGAGCTGTTTTTT. Translated, it gives CASSTSGYITGELFF.

The rearrangement joins TRBV7-9 to TRBJ2-1; weak D call: TRBD2 (6 bases). Trimming shortened V by 3 bases and J by 9 bases, and 18 bases separated the two germline ends. Germline-derived CDR1 and CDR2 are SEHNR and FQNEAQ (reference sequence). The CDR3 is 15 residues long. CDR3 sequence: CASSFRLEARGEQFF. The CDR3 DNA is TGTGCCAGCAGCTTCCGACTAGAGGCCCGCGGTGAGCAGTTCTTC. The entire variable domain, with the rest obtained from reference TRBV7-9 and TRBJ2-1, is as follows: DTGVSQNPRHKITKRGQNVTFRCDPISEHNRLYWYRQTLGQGPEFLTYFQNEAQLEKSRLLSDRFSAERPKGSFSTLEIQRTEQGDSAMYLCASSFRLEARGEQFFGPGTRLTVL.

The J gene is TRBJ1-6, the V gene TRBV9, with 8 nucleotides matching TRBD1. Germline CDR1 reads SGDLS; CDR2 reads YYNGEE. The CDR3 runs to 15 residues. The J segment lost 6 bases and the V segment lost 5 bases, leaving 7 bases of the junction unmatched. CDR3 sequence (DNA): TGTGCCAGCAGACCCGGACAGGGTGGTAATTCACCCCTCCACTTT. It codes for CASRPGQGGNSPLHF. Based on the CDR3 plus reference TRBV9 and TRBJ1-6, the full variable domain is DSGVTQTPKHLITATGQRVTLRCSPRSGDLSVYWYQQSLDQGLQFLIQYYNGEERAKGNILERFSAQQFPDLHSELNLSSLELGDSALYFCASRPGQGGNSPLHFGNGTRLTVT.

This chain connects TRBV5-4 to TRBJ1-1, with D possibly TRBD1 on 5 matching bases. The V gene's germline CDR1 is SGHNT and CDR2 YYREEE (reference sequence). The V and J ends lost 1 base and 1 base respectively, with 14 bases between them. CDR3 length: 16 residues. CDR3 nucleotides: TGTGCCAGCAGCTTGTCCGCAGGGTTCGAGAACACTGAAGCTTTCTTT. Its protein product is CASSLSAGFENTEAFF.

V usage is TRBV19 and J usage is TRBJ2-7, with D perhaps being TRBD1 or TRBD2 (5 bases each). The CDR3 totals 13 residues. Between the trimmed V and J ends, which lost 0 bases and 5 bases, there was a span of 8 bases. CDR1 is LNHDA and CDR2 is SQIVND in the germline V gene (reference sequence). CDR3 region: CASSIEGVDEQYF. DNA for the CDR3: TGTGCCAGTAGTATAGAGGGGGTCGACGAGCAGTACTTC.

V is TRBV10-3 and J is TRBJ2-7; D gene uncertain. This CDR3 region has 14 residues. The germline V and J ends were trimmed by 8 bases and 4 bases, with 18 bases remaining between them. CDR1 and CDR2 from the germline V gene are ENHRY and SYGVKD. As DNA, the CDR3 is TGTGCCATCGGTAAGGTAGGGAACATGTACGAGCAGTACTTC. It specifies CAIGKVGNMYEQYF.

This clone was found once. V and J are TRBV2 and TRBJ1-2; TRBD1 aligns across 9 bases. The CDR3 loop spans 16 amino acids. V lost 6 bases, J lost 4 bases, and 12 bases stayed unmatched. The germline V gene encodes CDR1 SNHLY and CDR2 FYNNEI. The chain's CDR3 is CASSPGQGRRSYGYTF. The CDR3 DNA reads as TGTGCCAGCAGCCCGGGACAGGGACGTCGAAGCTATGGCTACACCTTC.

The rearrangement joins TRBV10-3 to TRBJ2-7; D is unresolved. V dropped 10 bases and J dropped 1 base, with 11 bases sitting between them. The CDR3 extends over 12 amino acids. Germline V gene lookup returns CDR1 ENHRY and CDR2 SYGVKD. CDR3 in amino acids: CATKLNSYEQYF. The CDR3 DNA is TGTGCCACGAAACTAAATTCCTACGAGCAGTACTTC.

The CDR3 here is CASSNSGGLNTEAFF. In DNA, the CDR3 is TGCGCCAGCAGCAACTCAGGGGGCCTGAACACTGAAGCTTTCTTT. The chain recombines TRBV5-1 with TRBJ1-1, with TRBD1 matching over 8 bases. The CDR3 spans 15 residues. Per germline, CDR1 SGHRS and CDR2 YFSETQ. Unmatched junction bases numbered 5, after V lost 4 bases and J lost 0 bases. Based on the CDR3 plus reference TRBV5-1 and TRBJ1-1, the full variable domain is KAGVTQTPRYLIKTRGQQVTLSCSPISGHRSVSWYQQTPGQGLQFLFEYFSETQRNKGNFPGRFSGRQFSNSRSEMNVSTLELGDSALYLCASSNSGGLNTEAFFGQGTRLTVV.

V gene TRBV4-2 combines with J gene TRBJ1-5; the D is unclear. Germline V lookup: CDR1 LGHNA, CDR2 YNFKEQ. The CDR3 runs 14 residues. Trimming shortened V by 3 bases and J by 1 base, and 7 bases separated the two germline ends. DNA of the CDR3: TGTGCCAGCAGCCACCCGGGGAGCAATCAGCCCCAGCATTTT. It encodes CASSHPGSNQPQHF.

The V call is TRBV19, the J call TRBJ2-3; TRBD2 matches 10 bases. V trimming: 3 bases; J trimming: 4 bases; junction bases outside the gene matches: 7. The CDR3 length is 16 residues. Germline V gene lookup returns CDR1 LNHDA and CDR2 SQIVND (reference sequence). The chain's CDR3 is CASSIRTSGDSDTQYF. The CDR3 coding sequence is TGTGCCAGTAGTATCCGGACTAGCGGTGATTCAGATACGCAGTATTTT. The full variable domain, completed using reference TRBV19 and TRBJ2-3, is DGGITQSPKYLFRKEGQNVTLSCEQNLNHDAMYWYRQDPGQGLRLIYYSQIVNDFQKGDIAEGYSVSREKKESFPLTVTSAQKNPTAFYLCASSIRTSGDSDTQYFGPGTRLTVL.

The table lists this clone with a count of one. CDR3 residues: CASSARGGTAEADTQYF. CDR3 nucleotide sequence: TGTGCCAGCAGCGCCCGGGGAGGGACAGCAGAAGCAGATACGCAGTATTTT. This rearrangement joins TRBV9 to TRBJ2-3; D may correspond to TRBD1 or TRBD2 (7 bases each). Trimming left V 3 bases short and J 4 bases short, with 21 bases between. Germline lookup yields CDR1 SGDLS and CDR2 YYNGEE. The CDR3 spans 17 residues.

The rearrangement links TRBV29-1 to TRBJ1-1; TRBD1 is a possible D gene (6 bases). Per germline, CDR1 SQVTM and CDR2 ANQGSEA. V was trimmed by 7 bases and J by 5 bases, leaving 20 bases between them. The CDR3 consists of 14 residues. In nucleotides, the CDR3 is TGCAGCGCACACGGGGGGGGCGAGGGGACTGAAGCTTTCTTT. Protein sequence: CSAHGGGEGTEAFF.

V is TRBV7-8 and J is TRBJ2-1; D perhaps matches TRBD1 (6 bases). The V end was cut by 2 bases, the J end by 8 bases, with 16 bases between. The CDR3 runs 15 residues. In germline, CDR1 is SGHVS, CDR2 FQNEAQ. The DNA of the CDR3 is TGTGCCAGCAGCTTAAATTTGAGGGGGACCCATGAGCAGTTCTTC. As protein: CASSLNLRGTHEQFF.

The sample holds a few counts of this clone. CDR3 protein: CASSTPSGRGTGELFF. The CDR3 DNA reads TGTGCCAGCAGCACCCCTAGCGGGAGGGGCACCGGGGAGCTGTTTTTT. The chain joins TRBV7-9 to TRBJ2-2; TRBD2 agrees at 12 bases. The germline CDR1 and CDR2 sequences are SEHNR and FQNEAQ (reference sequence). The CDR3 consists of 16 residues. Trimming cost V 5 bases and J 4 bases; bases outside gene matches: 5.

This chain links TRBV11-3 with TRBJ1-1; no clear D. Per germline, CDR1 SGHNT and CDR2 YENEEA. V lost 3 bases and J 2 bases, leaving 7 bases between the germline ends. The CDR3 contains 13 residues. The CDR3 reads CASSFEGNTEAFF. The CDR3 bases are TGTGCCAGCAGCTTCGAGGGAAACACTGAAGCTTTCTTT.

The rearrangement uses TRBV21-1 and TRBJ1-1; the D call of TRBD1 is as the table states it, not checked on the DNA. TRBV21-1 is marked as a pseudogene. The CDR3 extends over 20 amino acids. The CDR3 sequence is CASSKGRRLGQGEINTEAFF. The CDR3 DNA sequence: TGTGCCAGCAGCAAAGGGCGTCGGTTAGGACAGGGAGAAATAAACACTGAAGCTTTCTTT.

The gene calls are TRBV19 and TRBJ2-2; no clear D gene. V was shortened by 2 bases and J by 7 bases, with 14 bases between the two germline ends. The CDR3 loop spans 15 amino acids. Germline assignment: CDR1 LNHDA and CDR2 SQIVND (reference sequence). The CDR3 loop reads CASSISATTGGELFF. CDR3 bases: TGTGCCAGTAGTATATCGGCAACTACGGGCGGGGAGCTGTTTTTT.

The genes are TRBV18 and TRBJ1-3, with 8 bases fitting TRBD1. Germline loops: CDR1 KGHSH, CDR2 LQKENI. The CDR3 covers 14 residues. The junction had 6 bases not matched to a gene; V was cut back by 2 bases and J by 9 bases. CDR3 DNA sequence: TGTGCCAGCTCACCAACCGAGACAGGGGCCACCATATATTTT. It translates to CASSPTETGATIYF.

The chain couples TRBV2 to TRBJ1-4; D perhaps matches TRBD1 (6 bases). Looked up from germline, CDR1 is SNHLY and CDR2 is FYNNEI. V gave up 6 bases and J gave up 5 bases, with 7 bases separating them. The CDR3 is 12 residues long. The CDR3 nucleotides are TGTGCCAGCAGCGACAGGAATGAAAAACTGTTTTTT. Protein sequence: CASSDRNEKLFF.

This chain links TRBV5-4 with TRBJ2-6, with TRBD1 matching over 7 bases. J lost 0 bases, V lost 4 bases, and 7 bases had no gene match. The CDR3 totals 17 residues. Germline values: CDR1 SGHNT, CDR2 YYREEE (reference sequence). CDR3 sequence: CASSPTGTSSGANVLTF. CDR3 nucleotides: TGTGCCAGCAGCCCGACAGGGACCAGCTCTGGGGCCAACGTCCTGACTTTC.

The chain uses TRBV19 and TRBJ1-6, with 8 bases aligning to TRBD1. The V and J ends lost 0 bases and 5 bases, in that order; junction bases with no gene match: 9. The CDR3 is 18 residues long. The germline gives CDR1 LNHDA, CDR2 SQIVND (reference sequence). CDR3 region: CASSIDAPGQVDNSPLHF. The CDR3 DNA sequence: TGTGCCAGTAGTATAGACGCACCGGGACAGGTCGATAATTCACCCCTCCACTTT. The full variable domain, with the rest looked up from reference TRBV19 and TRBJ1-6, is DGGITQSPKYLFRKEGQNVTLSCEQNLNHDAMYWYRQDPGQGLRLIYYSQIVNDFQKGDIAEGYSVSREKKESFPLTVTSAQKNPTAFYLCASSIDAPGQVDNSPLHFGNGTRLTVT.

The chain is built from TRBV6-6 and TRBJ2-5, with 10 bases identical to TRBD2. This CDR3 contains 15 residues. V lost 6 bases, J lost 1 base, and 5 bases stayed unmatched. Germline V gene sequence: CDR1 MNHNY, CDR2 SVGAGI (reference sequence). In DNA form, the CDR3 reads TGTGCCAGCAGCAGTAGCGGGGGGCCCCAAGAGACCCAGTACTTC. This encodes CASSSSGGPQETQYF.

This clone was detected once. V and J are TRBV4-2 and TRBJ2-1; the match to TRBD2 covers 7 bases. The CDR3 spans 15 residues. Per germline, CDR1 LGHNA and CDR2 YNFKEQ. V shed 2 bases, J shed 0 bases, and the junction held 1 base outside the gene matches. CDR3 protein: CASSQQRGSYNEQFF. The CDR3 coding sequence is TGTGCCAGCAGCCAACAGCGGGGCTCCTACAATGAGCAGTTCTTC.